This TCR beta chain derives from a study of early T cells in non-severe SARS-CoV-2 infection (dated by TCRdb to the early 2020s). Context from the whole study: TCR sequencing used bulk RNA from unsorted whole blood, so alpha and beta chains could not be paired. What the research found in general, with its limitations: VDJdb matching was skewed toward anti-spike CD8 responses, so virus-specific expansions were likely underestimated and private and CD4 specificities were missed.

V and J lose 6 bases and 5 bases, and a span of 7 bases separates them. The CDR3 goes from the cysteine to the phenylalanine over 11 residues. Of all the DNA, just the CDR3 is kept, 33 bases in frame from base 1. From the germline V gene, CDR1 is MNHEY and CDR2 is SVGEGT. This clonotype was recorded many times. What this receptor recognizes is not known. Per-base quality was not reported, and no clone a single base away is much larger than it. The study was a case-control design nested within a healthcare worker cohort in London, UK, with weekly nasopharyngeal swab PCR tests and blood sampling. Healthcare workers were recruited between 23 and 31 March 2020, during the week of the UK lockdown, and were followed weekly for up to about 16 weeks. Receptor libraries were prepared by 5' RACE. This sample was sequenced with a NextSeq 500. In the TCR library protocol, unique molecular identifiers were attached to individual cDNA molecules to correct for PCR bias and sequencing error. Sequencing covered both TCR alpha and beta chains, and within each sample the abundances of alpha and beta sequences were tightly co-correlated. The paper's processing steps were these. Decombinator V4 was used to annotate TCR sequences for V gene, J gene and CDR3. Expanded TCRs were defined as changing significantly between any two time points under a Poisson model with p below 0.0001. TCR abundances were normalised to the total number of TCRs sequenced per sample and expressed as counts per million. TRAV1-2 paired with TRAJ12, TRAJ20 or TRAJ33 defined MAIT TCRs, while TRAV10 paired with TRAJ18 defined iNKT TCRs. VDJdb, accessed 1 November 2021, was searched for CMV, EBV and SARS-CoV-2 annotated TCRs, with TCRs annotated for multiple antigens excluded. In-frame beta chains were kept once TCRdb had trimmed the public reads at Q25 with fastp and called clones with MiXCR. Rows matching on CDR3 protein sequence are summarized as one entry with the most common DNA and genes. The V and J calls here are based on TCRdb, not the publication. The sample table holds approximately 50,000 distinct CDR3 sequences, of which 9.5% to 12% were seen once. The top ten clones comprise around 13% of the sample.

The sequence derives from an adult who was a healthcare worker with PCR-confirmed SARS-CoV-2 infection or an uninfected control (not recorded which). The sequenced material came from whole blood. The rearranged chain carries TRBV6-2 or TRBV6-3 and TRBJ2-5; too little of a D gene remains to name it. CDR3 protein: CASRTSETQYF. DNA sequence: TGTGCCAGCAGAACCTCGGAGACCCAGTACTTC.